Below are 27 T cell receptor beta chains sequenced from a single sample in a study of T cells in Graves' hyperthyroidism and ophthalmopathy (dated by TCRdb to about 2019). Receptor amplification or capture employed multiplex PCR. These reads were obtained on an Illumina HiSeq 2000. TCR beta CDR3 regions were amplified from RNA transcripts. The first round of RT-PCR for the TCR CDR3 was performed with the HTBI primer set and the Qiagen OneStep RT-PCR kit. Clones were called with MiXCR by TCRdb after fastp trimmed the public reads at Q25, and only in-frame beta chains were retained. One record per CDR3 amino acid sequence lists the most common genes and DNA. This sample has a few hundred thousand distinct CDR3 sequences in its table, and roughly 15% of those were observed once. The ten largest clonotypes hold 5% to 6% of the sample. The sequenced sample consisted of blood. The receptor set was obtained from a woman between 18 and 29 years old with Graves' hyperthyroidism.

This clonotype was detected many times. CDR3 loop: CASSLRHLGNTIYF. CDR3 DNA: TGTGCCAGCAGTTTACGGCACCTAGGAAACACCATATATTTT. This sequence joins TRBV12-3 or TRBV12-4 and TRBJ1-3; D unresolved. V shed 2 bases and J shed 4 bases, with 9 bases lying between them. CDR3 length: 14 amino acids.

This clonotype was counted ten times or more. The J gene is TRBJ2-7, the V gene TRBV13, with D hard to call. Germline values: CDR1 PRHDT, CDR2 FYEKMQ (reference sequence). This CDR3 has 18 residues. V lost 2 bases and J lost 0, with 20 bases in between. CDR3 DNA: TGTGCCAGCAGCTTACAGTCCCCCTTTTCTGTGAACTCCTACGAGCAGTACTTC. Translated: CASSLQSPFSVNSYEQYF.

This clonotype came up many times. The rearrangement uses TRBV18 and TRBJ1-5; the D gene is possibly TRBD1 (6 bases). The germline CDR1 and CDR2 sequences are KGHSH and LQKENI. CDR3 size: 15 residues. Deletions cut 6 bases from V and 2 bases from J, with 14 bases between. The CDR3 region is CASSPQGNGNQPQHF. CDR3 nucleotide sequence: TGTGCCAGCTCCCCCCAGGGGAACGGCAATCAGCCCCAGCATTTT.

This clonotype was seen at least ten times. V usage is TRBV9 and J usage is TRBJ1-1; 8 bases line up with TRBD1. CDR3 length: 16 amino acids. CDR1 is SGDLS and CDR2 is YYNGEE in the germline V gene. V was clipped by 3 bases and J by 1 base; unmatched bases: 8. The CDR3 nucleotides read TGTGCCAGCAGCGCAGCCCCGGGGACAGGGAACACTGAAGCTTTCTTT. This encodes CASSAAPGTGNTEAFF.

This clonotype has more than one count but fewer than ten. The chain employs TRBV30 and TRBJ1-6; TRBD1 matches at 7 bases. V lost 4 bases, J lost 13 bases, and 10 bases stayed unmatched. There are 13 residues in the CDR3. Germline values: CDR1 GTSNPN, CDR2 SVGIG (reference sequence). CDR3 bases: TGTGCCTGGAAAGAGACAGGGAGTGCTCCCCTCCACTTT. Its protein is CAWKETGSAPLHF.

This clonotype was counted only a few times. V is TRBV7-9 and J is TRBJ2-1, with D unclear. The germline CDR1 and CDR2 sequences are SEHNR and FQNEAQ (reference sequence). CDR3 length equals 16 residues. Trimming shortened V by 2 bases and J by 0 bases, and 11 bases separated the two germline ends. The CDR3 reads CASSLLSSSSYNEQFF. The DNA of the CDR3 is TGTGCCAGCAGCTTATTGTCTTCGAGCTCCTACAATGAGCAGTTCTTC.

This clonotype was observed many times. The gene calls are TRBV6-1 and TRBJ1-2; 7 bases agree with TRBD1. CDR1 MNHNS and CDR2 SASEGT come from the germline V gene. The CDR3 runs 17 residues. V lost 0 bases to trimming and J lost 4 bases; unmatched junction nucleotides: 11. The CDR3 DNA reads TGTGCCAGCAGTGAAGCGGTCAGGGGGATCTTCGGCTATGGCTACACCTTC. It yields the protein CASSEAVRGIFGYGYTF.

This clonotype was seen at least ten times. The V call is TRBV20-1, the J call TRBJ2-5; 10 nucleotides align to TRBD2. Germline V gives CDR1 DFQATT, CDR2 SNEGSKA (reference sequence). This CDR3 is 15 amino acids long. V lost 4 bases to trimming and J lost 0 bases; unmatched junction nucleotides: 5. The DNA for the CDR3 is TGCAGTGCTACAACAGCGGGGGGGTACCAAGAGACCCAGTACTTC. It specifies CSATTAGGYQETQYF.

In this sample, this clonotype turned up many times. This rearrangement joins TRBV5-1 to TRBJ2-7; D gene ambiguous. Trimming took 2 bases from V and 6 from J, leaving 18 bases between them. Germline V gene data show CDR1 as SGHRS and CDR2 as YFSETQ. The CDR3 has 15 residues. Written as DNA, the CDR3 is TGCGCCAGCAGCTTAACTGACCCTTCCAGGTCCGAGCAGTACTTC. The encoded protein is CASSLTDPSRSEQYF.

The gene calls are TRBV6-5 and TRBJ2-3, with TRBD2 identical over 13 bases. This CDR3 region has 19 residues. Trimming removed 0 bases from V and 6 bases from J; junction bases left unmatched: 12. CDR1 is MNHEY, CDR2 SVGAGI, per germline. CDR3 nucleotide sequence: TGTGCCAGCAGTTACTCGGGGGGGACTAGCGGGAACCCCCCCGATACGCAGTATTTT. Its protein is CASSYSGGTSGNPPDTQYF.

The chain couples TRBV28 to TRBJ1-4; D remains ambiguous. The V gene's germline CDR1 is MDHEN and CDR2 SYDVKM. This CDR3 region has 12 residues. V lost 4 bases, J lost 8 bases, and 8 bases lay in between. The CDR3 DNA reads TGTGCCAGCAGTTCGAGGCGGGAAAAACTGTTTTTT. Its protein product is CASSSRREKLFF.

This clonotype has ten or more counts. The chain has TRBV13 and TRBJ2-5; 8 bases match TRBD1. The CDR3 totals 12 residues. CDR1 is PRHDT, CDR2 FYEKMQ, per germline (reference sequence). V gave up 5 bases and J gave up 12 bases; unmatched junction bases: 8. CDR3 DNA sequence: TGTGCCAGCAGCCTGAACAGGGGGAGGAAGTACTTC. This encodes CASSLNRGRKYF.

In this sample, this clonotype turned up many times. The chain recombines TRBV20-1 with TRBJ1-2, with D possibly being TRBD1 (6 bases). Germline CDR1 is DFQATT and CDR2 is SNEGSKA (reference sequence). The V end lost 3 bases, the J end lost 4 bases, and 18 bases lay between the germline ends. This CDR3 spans 15 amino acids. DNA for the CDR3: TGCAGTGCTAGGCCAGGACAGTTACTTTTCTATGGCTACACCTTC. As protein: CSARPGQLLFYGYTF.

This clonotype was detected many times. This chain connects TRBV20-1 to TRBJ1-1; D uncertain. The V gene lost 1 base and the J gene lost 11 bases, with 11 bases spanning the gap. The CDR3 is made up of 11 amino acids. From germline, CDR1 is DFQATT and CDR2 SNEGSKA (reference sequence). The CDR3 DNA reads TGCAGTGCTAGAGCGCTTCCGTGGGCTTTCTTT. The encoded protein is CSARALPWAFF.

This clonotype was picked up a small number of times. The rearrangement joins TRBV12-3 or TRBV12-4 to TRBJ2-5; D is undetermined. Trimming took off 6 bases at V and 4 bases at J, with 12 bases between the two ends. The CDR3 extends over 13 amino acids. The CDR3 reads CASSGTVGETQYF. In DNA, the CDR3 is TGTGCCAGCAGCGGCACCGTGGGAGAGACCCAGTACTTC.

This clonotype came up a few times. The V gene is TRBV6-1, the J gene TRBJ1-1; perhaps TRBD1 as D (6 bases). The CDR3 consists of 17 residues. Germline values: CDR1 MNHNS, CDR2 SASEGT. Between the trimmed V and J ends, which lost 6 bases and 0 bases, there was a span of 20 bases. DNA of the CDR3: TGTGCCAGCAGCCGCCCTCGGGGGCCTTTTATGAACACTGAAGCTTTCTTT. Translating gives CASSRPRGPFMNTEAFF.

The rearrangement links TRBV19 to TRBJ1-1; D perhaps matches TRBD1 (6 bases). This CDR3 has 13 amino acids. The V gene lost 5 bases and the J gene lost 10 bases, with 17 bases spanning the gap. Germline V gene data show CDR1 as LNHDA and CDR2 as SQIVND (reference sequence). For the CDR3, the DNA is TGTGCCAGTAGTGTCGACAGGCTCTCCGTAGCTTTCTTT. It encodes CASSVDRLSVAFF.

This clonotype was seen many times. The chain carries TRBV11-2 and TRBJ2-1, with D unclear. Germline loops: CDR1 SGHAT, CDR2 FQNNGV. Deletions cut 1 base from V and 5 bases from J, with 21 bases between. The CDR3 totals 18 residues. The CDR3 DNA sequence: TGTGCCAGCAGCTTAGCGGTAGGCCTCCCAAGGAGACACAATGAGCAGTTCTTC. Its protein is CASSLAVGLPRRHNEQFF.

This clonotype was detected many times. The V gene is TRBV20-1, the J gene TRBJ1-1, with a weak D call TRBD1 (6 bases). The germline gives CDR1 DFQATT, CDR2 SNEGSKA (reference sequence). The V and J ends lost 0 bases and 4 bases respectively, with 15 bases between them. The CDR3 is 15 amino acids. As DNA, the CDR3 is TGCAGTGCTAGAGATCTTGGGGGCGAAGTCACTGAAGCTTTCTTT. It encodes CSARDLGGEVTEAFF.

The genes are TRBV19 and TRBJ2-5, with D possibly being TRBD1 or TRBD2 (5 bases each). The CDR3 is 13 residues long. Germline V lookup: CDR1 LNHDA, CDR2 SQIVND (reference sequence). Between the trimmed V and J ends, which lost 6 bases and 5 bases, there was a span of 13 bases. CDR3: CASRAGASETQYF. The CDR3 DNA is TGTGCCAGTAGAGCCGGGGCAAGCGAGACCCAGTACTTC.

This clonotype has at least ten counts. This rearrangement joins TRBV7-3 to TRBJ2-3, with D unresolved. The CDR3 is 13 amino acids. Germline loops: CDR1 SGHTA, CDR2 FQGTGA. Trimming cost V 1 base and J 4 bases, with 6 bases left between them. The CDR3 sequence: CASSLSPADTQYF. CDR3 DNA sequence: TGTGCCAGCAGCTTAAGCCCGGCAGATACGCAGTATTTT. The whole variable domain, remainder taken from reference TRBV7-3 and TRBJ2-3, is GAGVSQTPSNKVTEKGKYVELRCDPISGHTALYWYRQSLGQGPEFLIYFQGTGAADDSGLPNDRFFAVRPEGSVSTLKIQRTERGDSAVYLCASSLSPADTQYFGPGTRLTVL.

This clonotype was counted ten times or more. V gene TRBV6-2 or TRBV6-3 combines with J gene TRBJ2-7; TRBD2 aligns across 7 bases. This CDR3 is built from 15 residues. In germline, CDR1 is MNHEY, CDR2 SVGEGT. V dropped 4 bases and J dropped 3; count of bases not matched to a gene: 9. CDR3: CASSLKRGRVYEQYF. The CDR3 bases are TGTGCCAGCAGTTTAAAGCGAGGGAGGGTCTACGAGCAGTACTTC.

This clonotype has at least ten counts. The V gene is TRBV28, the J gene TRBJ1-5; D is unclear. Trimming took 6 bases from V and 4 from J, leaving 16 bases between them. The CDR3 is 15 residues long. Per the germline V gene, CDR1 is MDHEN and CDR2 is SYDVKM. The CDR3: CASSLTGIPNQPQHF. CDR3 in DNA: TGTGCCAGCAGCCTGACGGGAATCCCAAATCAGCCCCAGCATTTT.

This clonotype was seen a handful of times. A junction end diverges from the germline sequence, so it may reflect a read error. This rearrangement joins TRBV18 to TRBJ2-1; 11 bases align to TRBD2. The CDR3 contains 17 residues. Germline CDR1 reads KGHSH; CDR2 reads LQKENI. In nucleotides, the CDR3 is TGTGCCAGCTCATCAATAGCGGGAGGGAGCTCCTACAGTGAGCAGTTCTTC. Translating gives CASSSIAGGSSYSEQFF.

This clonotype was counted at least ten times. The CDR3 sequence is CASSYWDRATGELFF. As DNA, the CDR3 is TGTGCCAGCAGTTACTGGGACAGGGCCACCGGGGAGCTGTTTTTT. This chain joins TRBV6-2 or TRBV6-3 and TRBJ2-2; 9 nucleotides agree with TRBD1. This CDR3 comprises 15 residues. CDR1 is MNHEY and CDR2 is SVGEGT in the germline V gene. V lost 1 base and J lost 4; bases outside the gene matches: 1.

This clonotype was recorded many times. The chain combines TRBV28 with TRBJ1-5, with D unclear. The V gene's germline CDR1 is MDHEN and CDR2 SYDVKM. Trimming removed 5 bases at V and 0 bases at J, with 11 bases between. The CDR3 has 15 residues. DNA for the CDR3: TGTGCCAGCAGTCTCCAAGAGGGTAGCAATCAGCCCCAGCATTTT. It yields the protein CASSLQEGSNQPQHF.

This clonotype showed up many times. The chain is built from TRBV7-3 and TRBJ1-2; 8 bases agree with TRBD1. The length of the CDR3 is 18 residues. CDR1 is SGHTA, CDR2 FQGTGA, per germline. V dropped 4 bases and J dropped 3; count of bases not matched to a gene: 16. The CDR3 region has the DNA TGTGCCAGCAGCTACAAAAACCCCGCAGGGGGCGGGGACTATGGCTACACCTTC. Its protein product is CASSYKNPAGGGDYGYTF.